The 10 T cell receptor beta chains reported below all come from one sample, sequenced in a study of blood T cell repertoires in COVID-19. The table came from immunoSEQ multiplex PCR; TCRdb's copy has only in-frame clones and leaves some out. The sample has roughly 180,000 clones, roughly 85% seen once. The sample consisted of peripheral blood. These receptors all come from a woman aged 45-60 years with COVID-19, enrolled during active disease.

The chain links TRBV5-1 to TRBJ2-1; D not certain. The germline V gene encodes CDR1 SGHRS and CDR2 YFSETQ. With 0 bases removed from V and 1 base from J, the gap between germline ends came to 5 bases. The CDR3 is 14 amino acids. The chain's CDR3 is CASSLESSYNEQFF. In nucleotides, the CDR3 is TGCGCCAGCAGCTTGGAATCTTCCTACAATGAGCAGTTCTTC.

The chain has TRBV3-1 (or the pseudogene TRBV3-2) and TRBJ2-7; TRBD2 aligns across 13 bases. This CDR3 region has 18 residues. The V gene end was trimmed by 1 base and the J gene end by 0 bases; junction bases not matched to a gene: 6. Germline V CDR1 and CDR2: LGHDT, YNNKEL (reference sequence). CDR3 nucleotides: TGTGCCAGCAGCCAAGGTGGGACTAGCGGGACGAGCTCCTACGAGCAGTACTTC. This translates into CASSQGGTSGTSSYEQYF.

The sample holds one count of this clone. In DNA, the CDR3 is TGTGCCAGCAGCTTTTTCCCGACCGGGACAGGGGGCTACGAGCAGTACTTC. Translated: CASSFFPTGTGGYEQYF. This chain links TRBV11-3 with TRBJ2-7; 11 positions agree with TRBD1. With 3 bases clipped from V and 3 bases from J, the junction kept 10 bases outside the gene matches. The CDR3 has 17 residues. Germline CDR1 and CDR2: SGHNT and YENEEA. Looking up the rest from reference TRBV11-3 and TRBJ2-7 gives the full variable domain: EAGVVQSPRYKIIEKKQPVAFWCNPISGHNTLYWYLQNLGQGPELLIRYENEEAVDDSQLPKDRFSAERLKGVDSTLKIQPAELGDSAVYLCASSFFPTGTGGYEQYFGPGTRLTVT.

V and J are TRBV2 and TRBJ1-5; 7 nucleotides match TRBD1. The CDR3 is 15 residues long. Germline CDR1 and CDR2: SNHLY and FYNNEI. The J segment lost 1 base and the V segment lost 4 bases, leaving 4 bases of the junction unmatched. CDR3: CASSAGQRSNQPQHF. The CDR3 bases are TGTGCCAGCAGTGCGGGACAGCGAAGCAATCAGCCCCAGCATTTT. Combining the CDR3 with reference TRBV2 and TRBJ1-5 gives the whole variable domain EPEVTQTPSHQVTQMGQEVILRCVPISNHLYFYWYRQILGQKVEFLVSFYNNEISEKSEIFDDQFSVERPDGSNFTLKIRSTKLEDSAMYFCASSAGQRSNQPQHFGDGTRLSIL.

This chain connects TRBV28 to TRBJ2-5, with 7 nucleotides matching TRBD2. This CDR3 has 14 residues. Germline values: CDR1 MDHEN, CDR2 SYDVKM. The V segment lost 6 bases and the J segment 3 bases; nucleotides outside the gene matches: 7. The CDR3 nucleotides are TGTGCCAGCAGGTTCGGGGGGACGGAAGAGACCCAGTACTTC. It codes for CASRFGGTEETQYF.

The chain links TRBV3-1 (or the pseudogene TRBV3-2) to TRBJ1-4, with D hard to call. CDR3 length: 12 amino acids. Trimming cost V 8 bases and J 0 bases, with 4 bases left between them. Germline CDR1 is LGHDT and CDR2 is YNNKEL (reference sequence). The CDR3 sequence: CASSATNEKLFF. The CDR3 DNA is TGTGCCAGCTCTGCAACTAATGAAAAACTGTTTTTT.

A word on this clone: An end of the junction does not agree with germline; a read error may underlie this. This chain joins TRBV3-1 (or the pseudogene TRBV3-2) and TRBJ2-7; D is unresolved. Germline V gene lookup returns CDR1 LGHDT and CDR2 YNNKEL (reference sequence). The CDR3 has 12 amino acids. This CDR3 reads CASSQDSHEQYF. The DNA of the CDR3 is TGTGCCAGCAGCCAAGACTCCCACGAGCAGTACTTC.

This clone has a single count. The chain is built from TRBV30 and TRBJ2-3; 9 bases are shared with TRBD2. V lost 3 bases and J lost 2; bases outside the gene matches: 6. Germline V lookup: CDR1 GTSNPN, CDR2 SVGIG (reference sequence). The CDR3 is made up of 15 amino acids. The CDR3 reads CAWSLQRGDTDTQYF. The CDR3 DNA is TGTGCCTGGAGCCTCCAGCGGGGGGACACAGATACGCAGTATTTT. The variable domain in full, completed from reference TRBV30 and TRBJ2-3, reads SQTIHQWPATLVQPVGSPLSLECTVEGTSNPNLYWYRQAAGRGLQLLFYSVGIGQISSEVPQNLSASRPQDRQFILSSKKLLLSDSGFYLCAWSLQRGDTDTQYFGPGTRLTVL.

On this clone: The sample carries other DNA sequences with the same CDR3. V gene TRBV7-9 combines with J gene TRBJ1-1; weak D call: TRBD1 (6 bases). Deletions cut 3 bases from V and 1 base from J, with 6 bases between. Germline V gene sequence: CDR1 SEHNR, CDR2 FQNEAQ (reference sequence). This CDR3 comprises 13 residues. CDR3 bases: TGTGCCAGCAGCTTGACAGGGAACACTGAAGCTTTCTTT. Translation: CASSLTGNTEAFF.

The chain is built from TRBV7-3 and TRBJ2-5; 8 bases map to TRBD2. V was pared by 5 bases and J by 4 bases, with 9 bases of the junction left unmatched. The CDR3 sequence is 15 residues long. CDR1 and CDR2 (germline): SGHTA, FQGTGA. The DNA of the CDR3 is TGTGCCAGCAGCCCTGGGAGCGGGGGTGGAGAGACCCAGTACTTC. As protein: CASSPGSGGGETQYF.